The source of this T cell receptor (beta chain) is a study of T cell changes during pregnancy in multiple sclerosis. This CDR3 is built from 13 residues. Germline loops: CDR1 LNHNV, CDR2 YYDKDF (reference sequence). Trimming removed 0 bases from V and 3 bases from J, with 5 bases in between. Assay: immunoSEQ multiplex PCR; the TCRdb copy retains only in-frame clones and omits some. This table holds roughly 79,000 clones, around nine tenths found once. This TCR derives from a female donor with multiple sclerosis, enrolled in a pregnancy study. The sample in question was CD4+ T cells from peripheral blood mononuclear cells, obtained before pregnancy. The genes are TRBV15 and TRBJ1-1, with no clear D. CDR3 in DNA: TGTGCCACCAGCAGAGACAGTTACACTGAAGCTTTCTTT. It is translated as CATSRDSYTEAFF.